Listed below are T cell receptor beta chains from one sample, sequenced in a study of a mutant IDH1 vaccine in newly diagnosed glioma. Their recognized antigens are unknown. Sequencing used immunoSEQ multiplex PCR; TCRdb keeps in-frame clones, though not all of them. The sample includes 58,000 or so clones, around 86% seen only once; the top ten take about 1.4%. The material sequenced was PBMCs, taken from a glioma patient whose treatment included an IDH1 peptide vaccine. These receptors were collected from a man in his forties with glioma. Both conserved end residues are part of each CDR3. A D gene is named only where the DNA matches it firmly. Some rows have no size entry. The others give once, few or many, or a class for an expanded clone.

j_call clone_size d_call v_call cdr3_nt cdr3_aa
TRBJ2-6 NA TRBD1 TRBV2 TGTGCCAGCAGTGAAGCGCAGCCGGGACAGGGCTTCGTCCTGACTTTC CASSEAQPGQGFVLTF
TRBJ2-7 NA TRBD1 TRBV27 TGTGCCAGCAGTTTCGCAGGGGGAGTGGAGCAGTACTTC CASSFAGGVEQYF
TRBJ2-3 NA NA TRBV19 TGTGCCAGTAGTACTAGCTGGGGAACAGATACGCAGTATTTT CASSTSWGTDTQYF
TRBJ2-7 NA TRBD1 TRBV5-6 TGTGCCAGCAGCTTGACAGGGGGCGATCCCTACGAGCAGTACTTC CASSLTGGDPYEQYF
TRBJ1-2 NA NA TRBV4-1 TGCGCCAGCAGCGGATGGACAGAGGCTAACTATGGCTACACCTTC CASSGWTEANYGYTF
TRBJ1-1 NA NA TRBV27 TGTGCCAGCAGTGCACAGGGAAGGAACACTGAAGCTTTCTTT CASSAQGRNTEAFF
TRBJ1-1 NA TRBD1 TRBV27 TGTGCCAGCACCCCAAGGACAGGGGGGAACACTGAAGCTTTCTTT CASTPRTGGNTEAFF
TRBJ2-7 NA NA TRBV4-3 TGCGCCAGCAGCCTTGGGGGAGGAGGATCACACGAGCAGTACTTC CASSLGGGGSHEQYF
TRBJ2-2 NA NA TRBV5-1 TGCGCCAGCAGCCTCGACCCCGGGGCCGGGGAGCTGTTTTTT CASSLDPGAGELFF
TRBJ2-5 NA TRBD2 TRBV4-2 TGTGCCAGCAGCCAGGGGACTGAGCGGGAGGGGGAGACCCAGTACTTC CASSQGTEREGETQYF
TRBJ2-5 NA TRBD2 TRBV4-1 TGCGCCAGCAGCCGACTAGCGGGGGAAATGGAGACCCAGTACTTC CASSRLAGEMETQYF
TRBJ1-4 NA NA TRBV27 TGTGCCAGCAGTCCAGGGTTAGAAAAACTGTTTTTT CASSPGLEKLFF
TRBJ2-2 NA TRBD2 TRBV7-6 TGTGCCAGCAGCAGCAGACTAGCGGGAATCGCCGGGGAGCTGTTTTTT CASSSRLAGIAGELFF
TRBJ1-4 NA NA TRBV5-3 TGTGCCAGAAAAGGGGACGGTGAAAAACTGTTTTTT CARKGDGEKLFF
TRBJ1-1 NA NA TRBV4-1 TGCGCCAGCAACTCCAGGGACGGAGGGTTGCTAGATGAAGCTTTCTTT CASNSRDGGLLDEAFF
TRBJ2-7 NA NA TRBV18 TGTGCCAGCTCAGACACAGGTTCTAACTCCTACGAGCAGTACTTC CASSDTGSNSYEQYF
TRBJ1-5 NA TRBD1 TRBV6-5 TGTGCCAGCAGCCCAGGACAGGTTAGCAATCAGCCCCAGCATTTT CASSPGQVSNQPQHF
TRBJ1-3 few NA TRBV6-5 TGTGCCAGCAGTTACTCGATGAGAGGTACTGGAAACACCATATATTTT CASSYSMRGTGNTIYF
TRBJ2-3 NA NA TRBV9 TGTGCCAGCAGCGTAGCTGGCGGGGATACGCAGTATTTT CASSVAGGDTQYF
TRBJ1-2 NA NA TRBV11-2 TGTGCCAGCAGCTTAGATGGTCGCCCCTATGGCTACACCTTC CASSLDGRPYGYTF
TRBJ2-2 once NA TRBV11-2 TGTGCCAGCAGACGGACTGAAAACACCGGGGAGCTGTTTTTT CASRRTENTGELFF
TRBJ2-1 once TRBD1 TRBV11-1 TGTGCCAGCAGCTCGAGACAGGGTTCCTACAATGAGCAGTTCTTC CASSSRQGSYNEQFF
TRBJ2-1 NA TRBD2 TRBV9 TGTGCCAGCAGCGTAGTTCTCGGGGGGGAGCAGTTCTTC CASSVVLGGEQFF
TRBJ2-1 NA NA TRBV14 TGTGCCAGCAGCCAAGGGGCGAGTCTCTTGCTTGTCTTC CASSQGASLLLVF
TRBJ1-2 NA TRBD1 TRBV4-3 TGCGCCAGCAGCCAAAGCTCCCGACAGGGCTCTAACTATGGCTACACCTTC CASSQSSRQGSNYGYTF
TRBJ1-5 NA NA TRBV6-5 TGTGCCAGCAGTTACGAAGGGGGACGCAATCAGCCCCAGCATTTT CASSYEGGRNQPQHF
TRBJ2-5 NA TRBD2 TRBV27 TGTGCCAGCGGAGGTGGGGGACTAGCGGGATTTGCGGCCCAGTACTTC CASGGGGLAGFAAQYF
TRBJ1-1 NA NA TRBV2 TGTGCCAGCAGTGCCGGGAACACTGAAGCTTTCTTT CASSAGNTEAFF
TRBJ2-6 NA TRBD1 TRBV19 TGTGCCAGTAGTCTATGGGACAGGGGATCTGGGGCCAACGTCCTGACTTTC CASSLWDRGSGANVLTF
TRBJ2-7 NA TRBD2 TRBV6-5 TGTGCCAGCAGTTTCCCGGGAGGGGAGGCAGTTGGCGAGCAGTACTTC CASSFPGGEAVGEQYF
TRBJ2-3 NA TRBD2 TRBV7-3 TGTGCCAGCAGCTTTCTATTAGCGGGAGTGGGGAATACGCAGTATTTT CASSFLLAGVGNTQYF
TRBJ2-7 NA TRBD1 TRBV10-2 TGCGCCAGCAGTGAGTGGACAGGGGGGTTTTACGAGCAGTACTTC CASSEWTGGFYEQYF
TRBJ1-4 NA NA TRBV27 TGTGCCAGCAGTTTGGAAGGCGAAAAACTGTTTTTT CASSLEGEKLFF
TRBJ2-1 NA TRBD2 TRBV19 TGTGCCAGTAACGCGGGAGCGGGGAATGAGCAGTTCTTC CASNAGAGNEQFF
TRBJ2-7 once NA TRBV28 TGTGCCAGCAGTTCAATGTCAGGATCCCCCCCCTACGAGCAGTACTTC CASSSMSGSPPYEQYF
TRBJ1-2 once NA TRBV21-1 TGTGCCAGCAGCAAAGAGGGGGGCGCGGGCTATGGCTACACCTTC CASSKEGGAGYGYTF
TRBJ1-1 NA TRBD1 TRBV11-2 TGTGCCAGCAGCTTAGATAGAGGGGACAGTGAAGCTTTCTTT CASSLDRGDSEAFF
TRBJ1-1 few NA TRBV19 TGTGCCAGTAGGGAGGGAACGAACACTGAAGCTTTCTTT CASREGTNTEAFF
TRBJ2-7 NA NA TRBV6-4 TGTGCCAGCAGTGGGGGGGACAGAACCTACGAGCAGTACTTC CASSGGDRTYEQYF
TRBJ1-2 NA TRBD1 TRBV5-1 TGCGCCAGCAGGCGGGACAGTGATGGCTACACCTTC CASRRDSDGYTF
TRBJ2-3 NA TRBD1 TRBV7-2 TGTGCCAGCAGCTTAGTACGGACAGGGGCGAATACGCAGTATTTT CASSLVRTGANTQYF
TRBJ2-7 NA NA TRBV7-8 TGTGCCAGCAGCCAAAGCAGCTCTAGCGCCTCCTACGAGCAGTACTTC CASSQSSSSASYEQYF
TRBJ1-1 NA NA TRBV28 TGTGCCAGCAGTTTACAGGCTGGGAGGACTGAAGCTTTCTTT CASSLQAGRTEAFF
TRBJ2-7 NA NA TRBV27 TGTGCCAGCGCCCTCCTCGAGTACGAGCAGTACTTC CASALLEYEQYF
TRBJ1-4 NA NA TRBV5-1 TGCGCCAGCAGCTTGGGTTGGCTAGACCGGGGTGAAAAACTGTTTTTT CASSLGWLDRGEKLFF
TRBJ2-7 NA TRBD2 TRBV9 TGTGCCAGCAGCCGGACTAGCGGGAGAGGGTTCTACGAGGAGCAGTACTTC CASSRTSGRGFYEEQYF
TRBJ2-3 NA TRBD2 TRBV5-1 TGCGCCAGCAGCTTGGCCGGGACTAGCGCAACAGATACGCAGTATTTT CASSLAGTSATDTQYF
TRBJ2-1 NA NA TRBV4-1 TGCGCCAGCAGCCGCAGGGACCACAATGAGCAGTTCTTC CASSRRDHNEQFF
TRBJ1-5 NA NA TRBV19 TGTGCCAGTAGTAAAATAACAGCGGGGGGCGACCAGCCCCAGCATTTT CASSKITAGGDQPQHF
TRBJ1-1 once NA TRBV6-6 TGTGCCAGCAGTTCCCCTATCACGGGCGGGAACACTGAAGCTTTCTTT CASSSPITGGNTEAFF